This TCR beta chain originates from a study of T cell responses to AZD1222 COVID-19 vaccine. Germline V gives CDR1 SGHDT, CDR2 YYEEEE. J lost 8 bases, V lost 1 base, and 6 bases had no gene match. CDR3 length: 14 residues. Generated by immunoSEQ multiplex PCR, the TCRdb table keeps only in-frame clones and is missing some. The table includes 60,000 to 75,000 clones, roughly 90% detected once. This receptor was identified in an adult in good health. Sequencing was performed on peripheral blood, taken on day 0 of AZD1222 vaccination. The V gene is TRBV5-6, the J gene TRBJ1-5; 7 bases align to TRBD1. The CDR3 protein is CASSLRLRGEPQHF. For the CDR3, the DNA is TGTGCCAGCAGCTTGCGGCTCAGGGGGGAGCCCCAGCATTTT.